The TCR beta chain described here comes from a study of T cell responses to AZD1222 COVID-19 vaccine. Overall study findings and caveats: Researchers report vaccine-associated CD4 TCRs spanning spike, with dominance at 160-218 and 743-854.

This clone was seen once. The antigen remains undetermined. V lost 1 base, J lost 1 base, and 9 bases lay in between. This CDR3 has 15 amino acids. The germline gives CDR1 SGHKS, CDR2 YYEKEE (reference sequence). Repertoires were generated with immunoSEQ multiplex PCR, while TCRdb's copy carries only in-frame clones and drops some. The top ten clones hold around 3% of a sample with 70,000 to 90,000 clones, roughly nine tenths of them seen once. This TCR came from an adult in good health. The specimen was peripheral blood, collected on day 0 of AZD1222 vaccination. This sequence joins TRBV5-5 and TRBJ1-5; D not certain. DNA of the CDR3: TGTGCCAGCAGCTTGCGGGCCCTCAGCAATCAGCCCCAGCATTTT. It specifies CASSLRALSNQPQHF. Together with reference TRBV5-5 and TRBJ1-5, the CDR3 gives the full variable domain: DAGVTQSPTHLIKTRGQQVTLRCSPISGHKSVSWYQQVLGQGPQFIFQYYEKEERGRGNFPDRFSARQFPNYSSELNVNALLLGDSALYLCASSLRALSNQPQHFGDGTRLSIL.